Presented here are 16 T cell receptor beta chains from one specimen sequenced in a study of cytomegalovirus exposure and HLA in healthy donors. PCR involved 60 Vbeta and 13 Jbeta primers. Produced via immunoSEQ multiplex PCR; TCRdb's table is partial and in-frame only. The profile shows about 120,000 clones, approximately 80% of them singletons. The sequenced sample was PBMCs. These receptors all come from a woman aged 40 to 50 in good health and CMV-seronegative.

The rearrangement links TRBV14 to TRBJ2-1; the match to TRBD1 covers 9 bases. CDR1 and CDR2 from the germline V gene are SGHDN and FVKESK. This CDR3 has 18 residues. The junction had 14 bases not matched to a gene; V was cut back by 3 bases and J by 5 bases. In DNA, the CDR3 is TGTGCCAGCAGCCATGTCCCGGGACAGGGAAGGGTCCACAATGAGCAGTTCTTC. Protein sequence: CASSHVPGQGRVHNEQFF. Complete variable domain (other parts from reference TRBV14 and TRBJ2-1): EAGVTQFPSHSVIEKGQTVTLRCDPISGHDNLYWYRRVMGKEIKFLLHFVKESKQDESGMPNNRFLAERTGGTYSTLKVQPAELEDSGVYFCASSHVPGQGRVHNEQFFGPGTRLTVL.

The chain is built from TRBV10-1 and TRBJ2-2; 7 positions agree with TRBD1. Germline lookup yields CDR1 WNHNN and CDR2 SYGVQD (reference sequence). The CDR3 contains 16 residues. Trimming cost V 6 bases and J 5 bases; bases outside gene matches: 12. As DNA, the CDR3 is TGCGCCAGCAGCGCGACAGGGTTGAGGGGAACCGGGGAGCTGTTTTTT. Amino acids: CASSATGLRGTGELFF.

CDR3 loop: CASSSPRGLSYEQYF. The CDR3 DNA sequence: TGTGCCAGCAGTTCCCCGCGAGGACTTTCCTACGAGCAGTACTTC. V is TRBV28 and J is TRBJ2-7, with a possible D match to TRBD2 (5 bases). CDR1 and CDR2 from the germline V gene are MDHEN and SYDVKM. Trimming took off 4 bases at V and 1 base at J, with 14 bases between the two ends. The CDR3 contains 15 residues.

V usage is TRBV2 and J usage is TRBJ1-1; the D gene is possibly TRBD1 (5 bases). The ends were cut back, 7 bases at V and 1 base at J, with 13 bases in the middle. Germline V gives CDR1 SNHLY, CDR2 FYNNEI. The CDR3 is 14 amino acids. As DNA, the CDR3 is TGTGCCAGCAAGATGGGGCTGTCGAACACTGAAGCTTTCTTT. This translates into CASKMGLSNTEAFF.

This clone was counted between two and nine times. V is TRBV30 and J is TRBJ1-1, with 8 bases that match TRBD1. Germline values: CDR1 GTSNPN, CDR2 SVGIG (reference sequence). The length of the CDR3 is 16 residues. Losses at the gene ends were 0 bases for V and 5 bases for J; bases not matched to a gene: 11. The CDR3 sequence: CAWSVPLPGGFTEAFF. The CDR3 DNA reads TGTGCCTGGAGTGTACCTCTGCCAGGGGGCTTTACTGAAGCTTTCTTT.

This chain links TRBV30 with TRBJ2-5; D may be TRBD2 (5 bases). The germline V gene encodes CDR1 GTSNPN and CDR2 SVGIG (reference sequence). V gave up 3 bases and J gave up 10 bases, with 15 bases separating them. The CDR3 has 12 residues. The CDR3: CAWSPGIRGQYF. CDR3 DNA sequence: TGTGCCTGGAGCCCCGGGATCCGGGGCCAGTACTTC.

This clone was seen more than once but under ten times. The J gene is TRBJ1-1, the V gene TRBV5-1; no firm D call. Germline V gives CDR1 SGHRS, CDR2 YFSETQ. This CDR3 has 12 residues. V dropped 2 bases and J dropped 5 bases, with 7 bases sitting between them. The CDR3 sequence is CASSFSGTEAFF. In DNA form, the CDR3 reads TGCGCCAGCAGCTTTTCGGGTACTGAAGCTTTCTTT.

This chain links TRBV19 with TRBJ1-4, with D tentatively TRBD1 (5 bases). V shed 11 bases and J shed 3 bases, with 13 bases lying between them. The CDR3 totals 13 residues. Germline-derived CDR1 and CDR2 are LNHDA and SQIVND (reference sequence). CDR3 residues: CACRRGSNEKLFF. CDR3 coding DNA: TGTGCCTGCAGACGGGGGTCTAATGAAAAACTGTTTTTT.

The DNA of the CDR3 is TGTGCCAGCAGCTTTCCGGGACTAGCGGGACGGATGGGGAGCGAGCAGTACTTC. Its protein product is CASSFPGLAGRMGSEQYF. This chain links TRBV5-6 with TRBJ2-7; 13 bases map to TRBD2. With V trimmed by 2 bases and J by 6 bases, 14 bases remained unmatched. The CDR3 length is 18 residues. Germline V CDR1 and CDR2: SGHDT, YYEEEE. The full variable domain, rest sourced from reference TRBV5-6 and TRBJ2-7, is DAGVTQSPTHLIKTRGQQVTLRCSPKSGHDTVSWYQQALGQGPQFIFQYYEEEERQRGNFPDRFSGHQFPNYSSELNVNALLLGDSALYLCASSFPGLAGRMGSEQYFGPGTRLTVT.

The J gene is TRBJ1-1, the V gene TRBV7-3, with a possible D match to TRBD1 (5 bases). Trimming left V 5 bases short and J 4 bases short, with 11 bases between. The germline CDR1 and CDR2 sequences are SGHTA and FQGTGA. This CDR3 contains 13 residues. The CDR3 sequence is CASSKQVFTEAFF. CDR3 DNA sequence: TGTGCCAGCAGCAAACAGGTCTTCACTGAAGCTTTCTTT.

V usage is TRBV28 and J usage is TRBJ2-1, with 10 positions matching TRBD2. Germline trimming cut 7 bases from V and 3 bases from J; bases unmatched to any gene: 6. Germline V gene data show CDR1 as MDHEN and CDR2 as SYDVKM. The CDR3 loop spans 15 amino acids. CDR3: CASTLGTSVYNEQFF. CDR3 in DNA: TGTGCCAGCACACTTGGGACTAGCGTCTACAATGAGCAGTTCTTC.

The chain uses TRBV7-3 and TRBJ2-1; 9 nucleotides align to TRBD2. The ends lost 5 bases at V and 4 bases at J; junction bases unmatched: 6. The CDR3 has 15 residues. In germline, CDR1 is SGHTA, CDR2 FQGTGA. CDR3 protein: CASSPGLAHYNEQFF. The DNA of the CDR3 is TGTGCCAGCAGCCCGGGACTAGCTCATTACAATGAGCAGTTCTTC.

This clone was observed a few times. The V call is TRBV6-5, the J call TRBJ1-6; 8 positions match TRBD1. CDR1 and CDR2 from the germline V gene are MNHEY and SVGAGI. This CDR3 is 15 amino acids long. The V gene end was trimmed by 5 bases and the J gene end by 6 bases; junction bases not matched to a gene: 6. The CDR3 region is CASSPDRALNSPLHF. As DNA, the CDR3 is TGTGCCAGCAGTCCGGACAGGGCCCTTAATTCACCCCTCCACTTT.

The chain uses TRBV11-2 and TRBJ1-1, with 7 bases identical to TRBD1. The length of the CDR3 is 13 residues. Germline V lookup: CDR1 SGHAT, CDR2 FQNNGV. J was trimmed by 11 bases and V by 5 bases; bases with no gene match: 11. CDR3 sequence: CASSGTARGEAFF. Written as DNA, the CDR3 is TGTGCCAGCAGCGGGACAGCCCGGGGCGAGGCTTTCTTT.

In its sample, this clone was seen a few times. The chain couples TRBV7-9 to TRBJ2-1; TRBD2 aligns across 10 bases. Germline V gene lookup returns CDR1 SEHNR and CDR2 FQNEAQ (reference sequence). V was clipped by 1 base and J by 15 bases; unmatched bases: 9. The CDR3 has 14 amino acids. The CDR3 coding sequence is TGTGCCAGCAGCTTAGTTTCTCTAGCGGGGGCGCCGTTCTTC. Protein: CASSLVSLAGAPFF.

This rearrangement joins TRBV7-9 to TRBJ1-5; 9 nucleotides agree with TRBD1. The CDR3 has 14 residues. J gave up 5 bases and V 1 base, and 0 bases lay outside the gene matches. Germline CDR1 and CDR2: SEHNR and FQNEAQ (reference sequence). As DNA, the CDR3 is TGTGCCAGCAGCTTAGGACAGGGGGATCAGCCCCAGCATTTT. This codes for CASSLGQGDQPQHF.